The table lists the clone carrying this TCR beta chain with a count of one. This entry comes from a study of T cell changes during pregnancy in multiple sclerosis. TCRdb keeps only in-frame clones here, not all; method: immunoSEQ multiplex PCR. This sample has some 74,000 clones; approximately 92% occur once, and the top ten carry less than 2.5%. CDR1 and CDR2 (germline): PRHDT, FYEKMQ (reference sequence). Trimming left V 5 bases short and J 7 bases short, with 14 bases between. The CDR3 loop spans 13 amino acids. This receptor was taken from a female donor with multiple sclerosis, enrolled in a pregnancy study. This chain links TRBV13 with TRBJ1-1, with D possibly TRBD1 on 6 matching bases. The material sequenced was peripheral blood, taken before pregnancy. DNA of the CDR3: TGTGCCAGCAGCCCCCTCGGGACACATGAAGCTTTCTTT. As protein: CASSPLGTHEAFF. Based on the CDR3 plus reference TRBV13 and TRBJ1-1, the full variable domain is AAGVIQSPRHLIKEKRETATLKCYPIPRHDTVYWYQQGPGQDPQFLISFYEKMQSDKGSIPDRFSAQQFSDYHSELNMSSLELGDSALYFCASSPLGTHEAFFGQGTRLTVV.